This T cell receptor (beta chain) is from a study of T cell responses to AZD1222 COVID-19 vaccine. A note on this clone: Its antigen is as yet unknown.

The CDR3 runs 15 residues. Looked up from germline, CDR1 is SEHNR and CDR2 is FQNEAQ (reference sequence). V dropped 2 bases and J dropped 3 bases, with 13 bases sitting between them. TCRdb keeps only in-frame clones here, not all; method: immunoSEQ multiplex PCR. The profile shows under 150,000 clones, around 93% of them singletons. Study-level results: White British people made up most donors, females outnumbered males, and clonal diversity was possibly underestimated. Regions left unmutated in variants are reportedly the target of nearly half of spike-specific TCRs.

The sample here was peripheral blood, taken on day 0 of AZD1222 vaccination. V and J are TRBV7-9 and TRBJ1-1; possibly TRBD1 for D (5 bases). This TCR was sampled from an adult in good health. The CDR3 sequence is CASSLKGWRDTEAFF. CDR3 DNA sequence: TGTGCCAGCAGCTTAAAGGGGTGGCGGGACACTGAAGCTTTCTTT.